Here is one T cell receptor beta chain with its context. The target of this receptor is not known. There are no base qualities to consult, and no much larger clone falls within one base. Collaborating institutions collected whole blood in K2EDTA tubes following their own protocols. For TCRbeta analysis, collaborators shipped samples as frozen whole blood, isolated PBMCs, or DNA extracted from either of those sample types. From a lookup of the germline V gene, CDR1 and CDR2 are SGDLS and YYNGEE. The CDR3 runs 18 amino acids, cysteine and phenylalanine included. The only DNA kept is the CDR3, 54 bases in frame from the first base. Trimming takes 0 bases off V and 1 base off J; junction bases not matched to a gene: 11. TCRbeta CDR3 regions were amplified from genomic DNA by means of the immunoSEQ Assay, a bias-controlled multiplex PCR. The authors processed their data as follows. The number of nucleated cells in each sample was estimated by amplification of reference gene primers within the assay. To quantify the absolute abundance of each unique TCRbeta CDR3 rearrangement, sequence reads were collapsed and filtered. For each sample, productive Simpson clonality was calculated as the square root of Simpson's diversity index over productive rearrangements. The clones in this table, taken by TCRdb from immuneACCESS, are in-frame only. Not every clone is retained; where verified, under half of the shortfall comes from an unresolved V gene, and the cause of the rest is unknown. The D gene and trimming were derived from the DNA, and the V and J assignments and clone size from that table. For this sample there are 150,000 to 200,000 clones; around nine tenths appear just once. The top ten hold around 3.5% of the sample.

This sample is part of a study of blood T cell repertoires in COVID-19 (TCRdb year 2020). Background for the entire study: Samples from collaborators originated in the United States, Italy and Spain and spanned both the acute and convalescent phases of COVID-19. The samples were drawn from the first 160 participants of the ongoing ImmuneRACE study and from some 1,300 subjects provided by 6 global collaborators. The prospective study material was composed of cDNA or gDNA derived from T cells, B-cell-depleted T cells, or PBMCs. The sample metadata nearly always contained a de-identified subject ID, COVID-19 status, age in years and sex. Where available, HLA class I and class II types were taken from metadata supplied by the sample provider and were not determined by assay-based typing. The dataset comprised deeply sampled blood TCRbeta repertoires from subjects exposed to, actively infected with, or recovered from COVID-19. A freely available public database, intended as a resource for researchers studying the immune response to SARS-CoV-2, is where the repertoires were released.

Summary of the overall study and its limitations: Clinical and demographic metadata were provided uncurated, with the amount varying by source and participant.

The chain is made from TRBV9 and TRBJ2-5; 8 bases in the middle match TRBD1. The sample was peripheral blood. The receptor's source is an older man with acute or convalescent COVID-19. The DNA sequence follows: TGTGCCAGCAGCGTAGTAGGACAGGGTTTAGGGGGCCAAGAGACCCAGTACTTC. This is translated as CASSVVGQGLGGQETQYF.